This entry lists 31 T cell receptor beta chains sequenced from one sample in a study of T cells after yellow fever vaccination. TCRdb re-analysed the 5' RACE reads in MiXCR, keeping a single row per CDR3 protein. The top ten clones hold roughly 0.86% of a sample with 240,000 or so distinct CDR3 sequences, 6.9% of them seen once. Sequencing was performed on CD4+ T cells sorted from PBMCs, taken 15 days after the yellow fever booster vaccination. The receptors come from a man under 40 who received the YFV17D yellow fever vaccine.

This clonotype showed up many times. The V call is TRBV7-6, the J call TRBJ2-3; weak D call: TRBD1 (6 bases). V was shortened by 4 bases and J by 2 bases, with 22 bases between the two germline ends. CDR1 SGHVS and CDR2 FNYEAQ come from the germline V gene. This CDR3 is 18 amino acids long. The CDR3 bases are TGTGCCAGCAGCTCCGCCTTAGTCGTGGGGGCGGACACAGATACGCAGTATTTT. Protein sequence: CASSSALVVGADTDTQYF.

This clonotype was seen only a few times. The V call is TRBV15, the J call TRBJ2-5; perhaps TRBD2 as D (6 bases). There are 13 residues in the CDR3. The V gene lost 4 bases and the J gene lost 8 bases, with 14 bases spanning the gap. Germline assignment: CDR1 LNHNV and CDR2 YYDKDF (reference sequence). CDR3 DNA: TGTGCCACCAGCATGGGACTCGATGCTACCCAGTACTTC. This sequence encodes CATSMGLDATQYF.

The DNA for the CDR3 is TGCAGTGCTAAGGGGCGCCGGAGCACAGATACGCAGTATTTT. It translates to CSAKGRRSTDTQYF. The rearrangement uses TRBV20-1 and TRBJ2-3; the D gene is possibly TRBD1 (5 bases). The germline V gene has CDR1 DFQATT and CDR2 SNEGSKA (reference sequence). V dropped 4 bases and J dropped 0 bases, with 11 bases sitting between them. The CDR3 runs to 14 residues.

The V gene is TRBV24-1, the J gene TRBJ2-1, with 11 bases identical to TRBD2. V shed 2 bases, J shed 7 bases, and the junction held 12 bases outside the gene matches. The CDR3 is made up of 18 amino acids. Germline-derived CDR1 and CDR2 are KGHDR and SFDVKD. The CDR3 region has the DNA TGTGCCACCAGTGATTCTCGGGTAGCGGGAGGGCCTGTGAATGAGCAGTTCTTC. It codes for CATSDSRVAGGPVNEQFF.

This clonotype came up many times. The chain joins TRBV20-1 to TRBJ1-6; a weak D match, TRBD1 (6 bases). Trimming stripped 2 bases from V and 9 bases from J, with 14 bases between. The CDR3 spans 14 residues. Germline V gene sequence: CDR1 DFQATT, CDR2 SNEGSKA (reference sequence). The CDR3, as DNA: TGCAGTGCTAGACAACCGGGACAACGTTCACCCCTCCACTTT. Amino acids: CSARQPGQRSPLHF.

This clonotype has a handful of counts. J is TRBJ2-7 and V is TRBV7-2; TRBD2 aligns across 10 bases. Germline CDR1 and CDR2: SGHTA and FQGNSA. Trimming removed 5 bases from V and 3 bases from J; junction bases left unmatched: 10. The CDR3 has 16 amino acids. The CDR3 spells CASSRGASGRGYEQYF. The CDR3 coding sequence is TGTGCCAGCAGCAGGGGGGCTAGCGGGAGAGGCTACGAGCAGTACTTC.

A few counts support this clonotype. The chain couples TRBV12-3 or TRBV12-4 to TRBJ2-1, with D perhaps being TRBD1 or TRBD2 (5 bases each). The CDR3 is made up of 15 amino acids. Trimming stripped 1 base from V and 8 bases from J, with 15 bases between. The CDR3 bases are TGTGCCAGCAGTTTAGTTAGACGAGAGGGGTATGAGCAGTTCTTC. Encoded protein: CASSLVRREGYEQFF.

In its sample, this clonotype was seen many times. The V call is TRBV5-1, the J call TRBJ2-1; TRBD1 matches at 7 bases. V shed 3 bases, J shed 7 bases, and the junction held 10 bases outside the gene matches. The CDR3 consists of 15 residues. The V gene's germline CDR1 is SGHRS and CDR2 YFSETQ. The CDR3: CASSWETGHRNEQFF. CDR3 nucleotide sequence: TGCGCCAGCAGCTGGGAGACAGGGCATAGGAATGAGCAGTTCTTC.

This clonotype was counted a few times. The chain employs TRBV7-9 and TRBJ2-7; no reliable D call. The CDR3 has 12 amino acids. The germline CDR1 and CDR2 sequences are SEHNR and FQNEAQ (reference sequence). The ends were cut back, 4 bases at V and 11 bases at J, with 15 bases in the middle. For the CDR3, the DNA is TGTGCCAGCAGCTCGAAAACAAGGAGTGAGTACTTC. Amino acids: CASSSKTRSEYF.

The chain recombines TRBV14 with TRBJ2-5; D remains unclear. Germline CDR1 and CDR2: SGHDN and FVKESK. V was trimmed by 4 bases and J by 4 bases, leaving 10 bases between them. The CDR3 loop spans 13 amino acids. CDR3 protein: CASSPRIRETQYF. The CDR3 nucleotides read TGTGCCAGCAGCCCTAGGATACGAGAGACCCAGTACTTC.

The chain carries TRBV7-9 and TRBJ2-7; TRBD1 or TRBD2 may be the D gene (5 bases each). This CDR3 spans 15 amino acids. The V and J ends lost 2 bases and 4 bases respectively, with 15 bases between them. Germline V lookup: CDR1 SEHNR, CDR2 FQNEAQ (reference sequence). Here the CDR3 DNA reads TGTGCCAGCAGCTTAAGGGGACCTACTGGGTACGAGCAGTACTTC. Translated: CASSLRGPTGYEQYF.

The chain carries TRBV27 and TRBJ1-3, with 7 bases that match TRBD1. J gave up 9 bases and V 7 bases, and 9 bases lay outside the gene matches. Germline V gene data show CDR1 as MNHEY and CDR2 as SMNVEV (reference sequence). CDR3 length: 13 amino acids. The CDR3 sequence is CASTRTGGGTIYF. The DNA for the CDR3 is TGTGCCAGCACCAGGACAGGCGGGGGCACCATATATTTT.

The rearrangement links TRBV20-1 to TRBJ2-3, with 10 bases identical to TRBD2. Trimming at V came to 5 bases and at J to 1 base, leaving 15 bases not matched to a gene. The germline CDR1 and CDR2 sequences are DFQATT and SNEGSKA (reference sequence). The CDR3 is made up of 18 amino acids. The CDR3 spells CSAPVGASGSVGTDTQYF. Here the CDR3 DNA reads TGCAGTGCTCCCGTTGGAGCTAGCGGGAGTGTCGGCACAGATACGCAGTATTTT.

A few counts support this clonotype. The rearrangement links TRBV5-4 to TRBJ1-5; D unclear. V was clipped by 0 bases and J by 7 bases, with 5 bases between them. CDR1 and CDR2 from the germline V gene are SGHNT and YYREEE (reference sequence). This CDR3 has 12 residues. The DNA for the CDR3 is TGTGCCAGCAGCTTGGACAGCCAGCCCCAGCATTTT. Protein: CASSLDSQPQHF.

CDR3 nucleotide sequence: TGTGCCAGCAGTGAGGGGGGAAACTCCTACAATGAGCAGTTCTTC. This encodes CASSEGGNSYNEQFF. The chain recombines TRBV11-3 with TRBJ2-1; D possibly matches TRBD1 or TRBD2 (6 bases each). Germline V lookup: CDR1 SGHNT, CDR2 YENEEA. The germline V and J ends were trimmed by 6 bases and 0 bases, with 12 bases remaining between them. The CDR3 runs to 15 residues.

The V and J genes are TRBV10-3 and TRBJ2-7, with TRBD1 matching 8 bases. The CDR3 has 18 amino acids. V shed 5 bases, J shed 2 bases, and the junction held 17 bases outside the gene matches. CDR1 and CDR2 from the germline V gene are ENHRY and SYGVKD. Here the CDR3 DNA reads TGTGCCATCAGTATTAGGGGGGTAGGGCAGGGGGCCCCCTACGAGCAGTACTTC. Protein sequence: CAISIRGVGQGAPYEQYF.

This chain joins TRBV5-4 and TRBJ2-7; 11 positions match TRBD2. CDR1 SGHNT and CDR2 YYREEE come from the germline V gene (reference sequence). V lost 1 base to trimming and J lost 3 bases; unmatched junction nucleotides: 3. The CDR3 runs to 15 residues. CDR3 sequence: CASSLPGLAVYEQYF. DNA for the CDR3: TGTGCCAGCAGCTTGCCGGGACTAGCGGTCTACGAGCAGTACTTC. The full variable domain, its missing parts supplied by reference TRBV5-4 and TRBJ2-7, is ETGVTQSPTHLIKTRGQQVTLRCSSQSGHNTVSWYQQALGQGPQFIFQYYREEENGRGNFPPRFSGLQFPNYSSELNVNALELDDSALYLCASSLPGLAVYEQYFGPGTRLTVT.

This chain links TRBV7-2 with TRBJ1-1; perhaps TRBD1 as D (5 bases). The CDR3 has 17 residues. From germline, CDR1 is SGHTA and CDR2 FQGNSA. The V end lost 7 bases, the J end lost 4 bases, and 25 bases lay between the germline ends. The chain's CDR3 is CASKTSLIQGSSTEAFF. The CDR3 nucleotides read TGTGCCAGCAAGACTTCCCTTATTCAGGGCAGCAGCACTGAAGCTTTCTTT.

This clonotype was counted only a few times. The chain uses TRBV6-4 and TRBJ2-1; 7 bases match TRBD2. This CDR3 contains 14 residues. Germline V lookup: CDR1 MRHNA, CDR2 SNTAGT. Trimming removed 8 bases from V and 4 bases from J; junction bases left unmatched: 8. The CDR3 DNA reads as TGTGCCAGCGCTAGGGAGGGGCCGTACAATGAGCAGTTCTTC. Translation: CASAREGPYNEQFF.

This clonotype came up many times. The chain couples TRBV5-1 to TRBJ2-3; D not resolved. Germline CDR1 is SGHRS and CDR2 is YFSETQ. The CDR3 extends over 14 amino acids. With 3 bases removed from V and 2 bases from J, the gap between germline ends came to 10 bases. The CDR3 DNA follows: TGCGCCAGCAGCTACCTCCGACTCACAGATACGCAGTATTTT. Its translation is CASSYLRLTDTQYF.

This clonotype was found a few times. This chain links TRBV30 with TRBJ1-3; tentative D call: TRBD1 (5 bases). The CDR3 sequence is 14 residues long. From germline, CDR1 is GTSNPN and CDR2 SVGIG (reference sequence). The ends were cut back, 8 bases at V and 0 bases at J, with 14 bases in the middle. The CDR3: CAGGGTTSGNTIYF. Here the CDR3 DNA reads TGTGCCGGTGGGGGAACTACCTCTGGAAACACCATATATTTT.

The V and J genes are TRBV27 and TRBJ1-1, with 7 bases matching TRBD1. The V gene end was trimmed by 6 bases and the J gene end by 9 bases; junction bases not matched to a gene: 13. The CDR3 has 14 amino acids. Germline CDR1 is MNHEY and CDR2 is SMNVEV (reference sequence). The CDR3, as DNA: TGTGCCAGCAGCTACCAGGGGGGCAGCGGACAAGCTTTCTTT. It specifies CASSYQGGSGQAFF.

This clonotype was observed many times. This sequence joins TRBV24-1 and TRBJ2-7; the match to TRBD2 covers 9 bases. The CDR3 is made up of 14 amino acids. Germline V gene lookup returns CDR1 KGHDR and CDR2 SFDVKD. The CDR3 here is CGPPKREVSYEQYF. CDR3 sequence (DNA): TGTGGCCCACCCAAGCGGGAGGTCTCCTACGAGCAGTACTTC.

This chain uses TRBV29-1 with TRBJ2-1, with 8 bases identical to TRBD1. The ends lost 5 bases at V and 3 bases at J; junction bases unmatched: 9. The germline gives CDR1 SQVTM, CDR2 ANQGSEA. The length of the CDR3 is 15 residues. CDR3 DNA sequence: TGCAGCGTTCTCCCCGTCGACAGGGGCTACAATGAGCAGTTCTTC. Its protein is CSVLPVDRGYNEQFF.

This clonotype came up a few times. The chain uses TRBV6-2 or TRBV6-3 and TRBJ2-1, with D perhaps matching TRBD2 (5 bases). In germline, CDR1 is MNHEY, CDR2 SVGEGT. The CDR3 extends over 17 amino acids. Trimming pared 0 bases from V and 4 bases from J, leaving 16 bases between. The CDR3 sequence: CASSYSGAPLLYNEQFF. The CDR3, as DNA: TGTGCCAGCAGTTACTCGGGAGCGCCCTTACTGTACAATGAGCAGTTCTTC.

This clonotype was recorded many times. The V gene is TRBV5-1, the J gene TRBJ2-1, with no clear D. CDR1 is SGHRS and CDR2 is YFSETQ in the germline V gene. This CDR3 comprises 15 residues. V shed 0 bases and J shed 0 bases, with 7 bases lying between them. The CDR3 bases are TGCGCCAGCAGCTTGGACGTGGGCTCCTACAATGAGCAGTTCTTC. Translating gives CASSLDVGSYNEQFF.

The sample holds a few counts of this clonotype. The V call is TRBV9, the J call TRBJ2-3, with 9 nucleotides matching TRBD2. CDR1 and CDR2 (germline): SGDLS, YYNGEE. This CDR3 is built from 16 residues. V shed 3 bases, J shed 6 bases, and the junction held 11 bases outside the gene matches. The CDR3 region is CASSASSGTAVDTQYF. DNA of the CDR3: TGTGCCAGCAGCGCATCTAGCGGGACGGCCGTGGATACGCAGTATTTT.

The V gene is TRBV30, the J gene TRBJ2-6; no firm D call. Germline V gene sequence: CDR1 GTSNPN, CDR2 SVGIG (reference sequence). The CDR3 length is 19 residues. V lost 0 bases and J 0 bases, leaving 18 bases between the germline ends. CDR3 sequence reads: CAWSVYGLAAFSGANVLTF. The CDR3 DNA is TGTGCCTGGAGTGTATACGGCCTGGCGGCCTTCTCTGGGGCCAACGTCCTGACTTTC. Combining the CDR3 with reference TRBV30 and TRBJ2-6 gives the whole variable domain SQTIHQWPATLVQPVGSPLSLECTVEGTSNPNLYWYRQAAGRGLQLLFYSVGIGQISSEVPQNLSASRPQDRQFILSSKKLLLSDSGFYLCAWSVYGLAAFSGANVLTFGAGSRLTVL.

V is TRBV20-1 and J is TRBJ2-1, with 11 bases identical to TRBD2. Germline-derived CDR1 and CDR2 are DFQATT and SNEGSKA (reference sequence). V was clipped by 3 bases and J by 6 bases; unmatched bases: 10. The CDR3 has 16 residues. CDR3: CSASSPTSGSGNEQFF. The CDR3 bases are TGCAGTGCTAGTTCCCCCACTAGCGGGAGTGGCAATGAGCAGTTCTTC.

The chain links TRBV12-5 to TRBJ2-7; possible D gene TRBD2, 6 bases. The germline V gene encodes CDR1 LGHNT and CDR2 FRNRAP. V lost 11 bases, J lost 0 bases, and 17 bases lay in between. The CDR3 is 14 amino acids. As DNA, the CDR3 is TGTGCTGGAAATGCTAGCGAAAGCTCCTACGAGCAGTACTTC. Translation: CAGNASESSYEQYF.

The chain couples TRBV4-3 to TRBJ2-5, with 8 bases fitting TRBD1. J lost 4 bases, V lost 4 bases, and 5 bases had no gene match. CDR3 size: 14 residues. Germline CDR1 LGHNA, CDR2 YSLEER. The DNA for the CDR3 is TGCGCCAGCAGCCGCGGACAGGGCTTAGAGACCCAGTACTTC. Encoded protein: CASSRGQGLETQYF.